This entry lists 22 T cell receptor beta chains sequenced from one sample in a study of chemoradiotherapy in HPV16-positive cancers. Sequencing was performed with immunoSEQ multiplex PCR; in TCRdb, only in-frame clones are kept and a portion is missing. The sample lists 25,000 to 30,000 clones, over 85% occurring once. The sample was blood, taken from a patient who underwent chemoradiotherapy. The receptors stem from a human donor with HPV-associated anogenital cancer.

The chain carries TRBV7-2 and TRBJ2-5, with D perhaps matching TRBD1 (6 bases). V dropped 3 bases and J dropped 5 bases, with 13 bases sitting between them. The germline gives CDR1 SGHTA, CDR2 FQGNSA. The CDR3 runs 14 residues. In nucleotides, the CDR3 is TGTGCCAGCAGCTTGACAGGATCTCGGGAGACCCAGTACTTC. Translated: CASSLTGSRETQYF.

V usage is TRBV29-1 and J usage is TRBJ1-5, with a possible D match to TRBD1 (5 bases). V was pared by 4 bases and J by 11 bases, with 15 bases between. The germline V gene has CDR1 SQVTM and CDR2 ANQGSEA. This CDR3 region has 12 residues. The CDR3 sequence is CSVVVGTGAQHF. In DNA form, the CDR3 reads TGCAGCGTTGTAGTGGGGACGGGGGCCCAGCATTTT. Full variable domain (rest looked up from reference TRBV29-1 and TRBJ1-5): SAVISQKPSRDICQRGTSLTIQCQVDSQVTMMFWYRQQPGQSLTLIATANQGSEATYESGFVIDKFPISRPNLTFSTLTVSNMSPEDSSIYLCSVVVGTGAQHFGDGTRLSIL.

This clone showed up just a few times. The rearrangement joins TRBV6-6 to TRBJ2-7; 7 nucleotides line up with TRBD2. Trimming took 7 bases from V and 0 from J; bases not matched to a gene: 9. The CDR3 spans 15 residues. The germline CDR1 and CDR2 sequences are MNHNY and SVGAGI (reference sequence). The CDR3 DNA sequence: TGTGCCAGCAAAGGCCTAGCGGCAAGCTCCTACGAGCAGTACTTC. Encoded protein: CASKGLAASSYEQYF.

The CDR3 region is CASSPGVGTSGYYEQYF. CDR3 nucleotide sequence: TGTGCCAGCAGTCCTGGGGTAGGGACTAGCGGCTACTACGAGCAGTACTTC. The rearrangement uses TRBV5-4 and TRBJ2-7, with 11 bases identical to TRBD2. The CDR3 loop spans 17 amino acids. Per the germline V gene, CDR1 is SGHNT and CDR2 is YYREEE (reference sequence). Germline trimming cut 5 bases from V and 3 bases from J; bases unmatched to any gene: 13.

The chain recombines TRBV18 with TRBJ1-5, with 7 bases that match TRBD1. V was clipped by 5 bases and J by 6 bases; unmatched bases: 4. Germline loops: CDR1 KGHSH, CDR2 LQKENI. This CDR3 is 13 amino acids long. The CDR3 nucleotides read TGTGCCAGCTCAGGAGGGGGCAGTCAGCCCCAGCATTTT. Its translation is CASSGGGSQPQHF. Full variable domain (rest looked up from reference TRBV18 and TRBJ1-5): NAGVMQNPRHLVRRRGQEARLRCSPMKGHSHVYWYRQLPEEGLKFMVYLQKENIIDESGMPKERFSAEFPKEGPSILRIQQVVRGDSAAYFCASSGGGSQPQHFGDGTRLSIL.

The chain recombines TRBV5-5 with TRBJ2-1, with a possible D match to TRBD2 (6 bases). Germline V CDR1 and CDR2: SGHKS, YYEKEE (reference sequence). With 1 base removed from V and 3 bases from J, the gap between germline ends came to 8 bases. The CDR3 contains 14 residues. The CDR3 DNA sequence: TGTGCCAGCAGCTTGCGAGCGGGCTACAATGAGCAGTTCTTC. Amino acid sequence: CASSLRAGYNEQFF.

The chain recombines TRBV2 with TRBJ2-3, with 13 bases that match TRBD2. The J segment lost 2 bases and the V segment lost 6 bases, leaving 8 bases of the junction unmatched. In germline, CDR1 is SNHLY, CDR2 FYNNEI. CDR3 length: 17 amino acids. CDR3 in amino acids: CASRVRLAGGPTDTQYF. CDR3 bases: TGTGCCAGCAGAGTGAGACTAGCGGGAGGCCCCACAGATACGCAGTATTTT.

This clone is a singleton in its sample. This sequence joins TRBV9 and TRBJ1-2; D perhaps matches TRBD1 (6 bases). V shed 3 bases and J shed 3 bases, with 21 bases lying between them. The CDR3 contains 17 residues. CDR1 is SGDLS, CDR2 YYNGEE, per germline. DNA of the CDR3: TGTGCCAGCAGCGGGGCAATCCGGGACCCAGGGGACTATGGCTACACCTTC. Encoded protein: CASSGAIRDPGDYGYTF.

V is TRBV5-4 and J is TRBJ1-2; tentatively, D is TRBD1 (5 bases). The CDR3 is made up of 14 amino acids. Germline assignment: CDR1 SGHNT and CDR2 YYREEE (reference sequence). The V gene lost 4 bases and the J gene lost 2 bases, with 12 bases spanning the gap. The CDR3 spells CASSPGGDNYGYTF. In DNA, the CDR3 is TGTGCCAGCAGCCCGGGGGGGGACAACTATGGCTACACCTTC.

This rearrangement joins TRBV18 to TRBJ2-1; TRBD2 might be the D (6 bases). There are 16 residues in the CDR3. CDR1 is KGHSH, CDR2 LQKENI, per germline. V lost 6 bases, J lost 4 bases, and 19 bases lay in between. Here the CDR3 reads CASSRSKAGLYNEQFF. The DNA for the CDR3 is TGTGCCAGCTCCCGCTCTAAAGCGGGCCTATACAATGAGCAGTTCTTC.

The rearrangement uses TRBV5-6 and TRBJ1-1; D is unclear. The CDR3 totals 14 residues. V was clipped by 7 bases and J by 0 bases, with 13 bases between them. Germline-derived CDR1 and CDR2 are SGHDT and YYEEEE. CDR3 in DNA: TGTGCCAGCGGCTGGGCAGGCATGAACACTGAAGCTTTCTTT. Translated, it gives CASGWAGMNTEAFF.

This chain joins TRBV5-4 and TRBJ2-1, with D hard to call. Trimming took off 0 bases at V and 0 bases at J, with 4 bases between the two ends. The CDR3 runs to 14 residues. Germline V gene data show CDR1 as SGHNT and CDR2 as YYREEE (reference sequence). The CDR3 spells CASSLVGSYNEQFF. DNA of the CDR3: TGTGCCAGCAGCTTGGTGGGCTCCTACAATGAGCAGTTCTTC.

The sample holds one count of this clone. The V and J genes are TRBV28 and TRBJ2-7, with 10 bases matching TRBD1. Unmatched junction bases numbered 11, after V lost 6 bases and J lost 3 bases. Germline CDR1 is MDHEN and CDR2 is SYDVKM. There are 16 residues in the CDR3. Written as DNA, the CDR3 is TGTGCCAGCAGCTCTCCGGGGGGACAGGGGTACTACGAGCAGTACTTC. As protein: CASSSPGGQGYYEQYF.

This rearrangement joins TRBV9 to TRBJ1-2; no definite D call. V was clipped by 1 base and J by 2 bases, with 6 bases between them. CDR1 and CDR2 from the germline V gene are SGDLS and YYNGEE. The CDR3 covers 13 residues. CDR3 bases: TGTGCCAGCAGCGTAACAGAGAACTATGGCTACACCTTC. Translating it yields CASSVTENYGYTF.

V is TRBV18 and J is TRBJ1-1, with a weak D call TRBD1 (5 bases). CDR3 length: 15 amino acids. Germline V gene data show CDR1 as KGHSH and CDR2 as LQKENI. The germline V and J ends were trimmed by 2 bases and 4 bases, with 14 bases remaining between them. The CDR3 DNA reads as TGTGCCAGCTCACCAATAGCGGGGGGAGGCACTGAAGCTTTCTTT. Its protein product is CASSPIAGGGTEAFF.

The chain uses TRBV18 and TRBJ1-1, with D possibly TRBD1 on 6 matching bases. The CDR3 loop spans 15 amino acids. The germline V gene has CDR1 KGHSH and CDR2 LQKENI. V dropped 2 bases and J dropped 7 bases, with 17 bases sitting between them. Written as DNA, the CDR3 is TGTGCCAGCTCACCAAGGGGGAGGGGGAACGGTGAAGCTTTCTTT. This encodes CASSPRGRGNGEAFF.

The chain carries TRBV13 and TRBJ2-3; tentatively, D is TRBD2 (5 bases). V lost 5 bases and J 6 bases, leaving 21 bases between the germline ends. Germline-derived CDR1 and CDR2 are PRHDT and FYEKMQ (reference sequence). The CDR3 contains 16 residues. The CDR3 loop reads CASSPEGSSISDTQYF. CDR3 sequence (DNA): TGTGCCAGCAGCCCAGAGGGCTCCTCGATCTCGGATACGCAGTATTTT.

The chain has TRBV7-9 and TRBJ1-2; 9 bases match TRBD1. V lost 4 bases, J lost 8 bases, and 11 bases stayed unmatched. The germline gives CDR1 SEHNR, CDR2 FQNEAQ (reference sequence). This CDR3 has 15 residues. The CDR3 DNA follows: TGTGCCAGCAGCTCCGCCTCAACAGGGGGCAACGGCTACACCTTC. Amino acids: CASSSASTGGNGYTF.

The J gene is TRBJ2-1, the V gene TRBV4-2; 10 bases fit TRBD2. V lost 4 bases, J lost 8 bases, and 8 bases stayed unmatched. The CDR3 is 15 residues long. Germline V gives CDR1 LGHNA, CDR2 YNFKEQ. The CDR3 loop reads CASSLKAGGFDEQFF. The CDR3 coding sequence is TGTGCCAGCAGCCTAAAAGCGGGGGGGTTCGATGAGCAGTTCTTC.

The rearrangement joins TRBV11-3 to TRBJ2-3; 8 bases fit TRBD1. Per germline, CDR1 SGHNT and CDR2 YENEEA. After removal of 5 bases from V and 0 bases from J, the junction contained 7 bases not matched to a gene. The CDR3 sequence is 16 residues long. The CDR3 coding sequence is TGTGCCAGCAGCCCCGGGGACAGGATTAGCACAGATACGCAGTATTTT. Translating it yields CASSPGDRISTDTQYF.

The chain uses TRBV6-5 and TRBJ1-2; tentative D call: TRBD1 (5 bases). The CDR3 covers 13 residues. The germline V gene encodes CDR1 MNHEY and CDR2 SVGAGI. V was shortened by 2 bases and J by 4 bases, with 8 bases between the two germline ends. CDR3 coding DNA: TGTGCCAGCAGTTACGCGGGGGGCTATGGCTACACCTTC. This sequence encodes CASSYAGGYGYTF.

The chain combines TRBV13 with TRBJ2-3; D possibly corresponds to TRBD2 (5 bases). The V gene lost 3 bases and the J gene lost 6 bases, with 22 bases spanning the gap. The germline V gene has CDR1 PRHDT and CDR2 FYEKMQ (reference sequence). The CDR3 covers 17 residues. The CDR3 reads CASSFRGSLSAQDTQYF. The CDR3, as DNA: TGTGCCAGCAGCTTCAGAGGGAGTCTGTCCGCACAGGATACGCAGTATTTT.